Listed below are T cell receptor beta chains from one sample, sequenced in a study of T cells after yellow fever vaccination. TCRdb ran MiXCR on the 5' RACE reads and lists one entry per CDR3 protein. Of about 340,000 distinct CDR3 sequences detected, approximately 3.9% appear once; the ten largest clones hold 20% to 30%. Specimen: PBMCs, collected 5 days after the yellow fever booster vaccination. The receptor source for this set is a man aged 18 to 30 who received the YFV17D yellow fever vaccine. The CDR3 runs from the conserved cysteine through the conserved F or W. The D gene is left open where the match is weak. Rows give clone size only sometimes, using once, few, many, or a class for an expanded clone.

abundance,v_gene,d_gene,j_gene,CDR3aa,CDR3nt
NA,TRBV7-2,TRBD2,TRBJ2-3,CASRPRLAVGTDTQYF,TGTGCCAGCAGACCCAGACTAGCGGTGGGTACAGATACGCAGTATTTT
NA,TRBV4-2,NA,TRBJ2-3,CASSPPRGEEVDTQYF,TGTGCCAGCAGCCCGCCTAGGGGCGAAGAAGTGGATACGCAGTATTTT
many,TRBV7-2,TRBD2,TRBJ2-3,CASSPGASGLDHTDTQYF,TGTGCCAGCAGCCCGGGGGCTAGCGGGCTAGACCACACAGATACGCAGTATTTT
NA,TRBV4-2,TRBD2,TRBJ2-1,CASSQAVASGGLSSYNEQFF,TGTGCCAGCAGCCAAGCGGTCGCTAGCGGGGGGCTCAGCTCCTACAATGAGCAGTTCTTC
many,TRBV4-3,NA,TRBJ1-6,CASSQDYSGNSPLHF,TGCGCCAGCAGCCAAGACTATAGTGGGAATTCACCCCTCCACTTT
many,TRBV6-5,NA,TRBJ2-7,CASSPRRESYEQYF,TGTGCCAGCAGCCCCCGGCGGGAATCCTACGAGCAGTACTTC
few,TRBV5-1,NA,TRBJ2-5,CASSLDWPQKETQYF,TGCGCCAGCAGCTTGGACTGGCCCCAGAAAGAGACCCAGTACTTC
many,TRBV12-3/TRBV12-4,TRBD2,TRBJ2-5,CASRPTTSGAETQYF,TGTGCCAGCAGGCCCACCACTAGCGGGGCAGAGACCCAGTACTTC
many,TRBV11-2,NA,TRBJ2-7,CASGFGGAFTYEQYF,TGTGCCAGCGGATTTGGGGGGGCCTTCACCTACGAGCAGTACTTC
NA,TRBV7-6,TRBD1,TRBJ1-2,CASSPRYRDRGIRGYTF,TGTGCCAGCAGCCCAAGGTACCGGGACAGGGGGATTCGTGGCTACACCTTC
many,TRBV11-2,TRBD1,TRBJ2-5,CASSSLYRGGETQYF,TGTGCCAGCAGCTCGCTATACAGGGGCGGGGAGACCCAGTACTTC
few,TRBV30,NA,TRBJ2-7,CAWRRGYEQYF,TGTGCCTGGAGGAGGGGTTACGAGCAGTACTTC
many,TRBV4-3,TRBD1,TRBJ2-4,CASSPGTEVAKNIQYF,TGCGCCAGCAGCCCCGGGACAGAAGTAGCCAAAAACATTCAGTACTTC
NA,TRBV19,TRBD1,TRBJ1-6,CASSPTGGRNSPLHF,TGTGCCAGTAGCCCGACAGGGGGCCGGAATTCACCCCTCCACTTT
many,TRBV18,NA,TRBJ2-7,CASSPTRFGEQYF,TGTGCCAGCTCACCCACTCGTTTCGGCGAGCAGTACTTC
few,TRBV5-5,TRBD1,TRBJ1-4,CASSLGQGDYEKLFF,TGTGCCAGCAGCTTGGGACAGGGGGATTATGAAAAACTGTTTTTT
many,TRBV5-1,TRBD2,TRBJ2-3,CASKGLAGPDTQYF,TGCGCCAGCAAAGGGTTAGCGGGGCCAGATACGCAGTATTTT
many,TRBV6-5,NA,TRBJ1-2,CASSYSGARAYGYTF,TGTGCCAGCAGTTACTCCGGGGCACGAGCCTATGGCTACACCTTC
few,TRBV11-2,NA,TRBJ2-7,CASSLVVALRGQYF,TGTGCCAGCAGCTTAGTTGTCGCTTTACGAGGGCAGTACTTC
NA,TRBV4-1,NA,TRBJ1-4,CASQTEVSATNEKLFF,TGCGCCAGTCAGACGGAGGTTTCGGCAACTAATGAAAAACTGTTTTTT
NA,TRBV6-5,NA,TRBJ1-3,CASSPGSNTIYF,TGTGCCAGCAGTCCGGGGTCAAACACCATATATTTT
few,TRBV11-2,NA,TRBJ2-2,CASSFTAGELFF,TGTGCCAGCAGCTTCACCGCCGGGGAGCTGTTTTTT
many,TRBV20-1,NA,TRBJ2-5,CSAFKPVSQRRTQYF,TGCAGTGCTTTTAAGCCAGTCTCTCAAAGGCGGACCCAGTACTTC
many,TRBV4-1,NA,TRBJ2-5,CASPPKGGEETQYF,TGCGCCAGCCCGCCAAAGGGGGGAGAAGAGACCCAGTACTTC
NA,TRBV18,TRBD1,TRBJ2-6,CASSPGQGNSGANVLTF,TGTGCCAGCTCACCGGGACAGGGAAACTCTGGGGCCAACGTCCTGACTTTC
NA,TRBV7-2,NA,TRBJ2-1,CASSLDIVMLF,TGTGCCAGCAGCTTGGATATTGTAATGCTCTTC
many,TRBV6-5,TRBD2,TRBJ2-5,CASSYLGSGVETQYF,TGTGCCAGCAGTTACCTCGGTAGCGGGGTGGAGACCCAGTACTTC
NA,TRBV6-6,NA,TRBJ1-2,CASSYSSGGYGYTF,TGTGCCAGCAGTTACTCGAGTGGGGGGTATGGCTACACCTTC
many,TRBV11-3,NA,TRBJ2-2,CASSLGKWGTNTGELFF,TGTGCCAGCAGCTTAGGAAAGTGGGGTACGAACACCGGGGAGCTGTTTTTT
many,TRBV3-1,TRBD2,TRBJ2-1,CASKAGGGNNEQFF,TGTGCCAGCAAAGCGGGGGGAGGCAACAATGAGCAGTTCTTC
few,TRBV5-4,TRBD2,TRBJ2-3,CASSRSSGGRTDTQYF,TGTGCCAGCAGCAGGTCTAGCGGGGGCCGCACAGATACGCAGTATTTT
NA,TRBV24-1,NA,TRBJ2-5,CATSDPQRETQYF,TGTGCCACCAGTGATCCCCAGAGGGAGACCCAGTACTTC
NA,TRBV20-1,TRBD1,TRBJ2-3,CSAEQGAGDTQYF,TGCAGTGCGGAACAGGGGGCGGGAGATACGCAGTATTTT
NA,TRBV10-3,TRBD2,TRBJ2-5,CAIASGLAAVWAQYF,TGTGCCATCGCGTCTGGACTAGCGGCGGTATGGGCCCAGTACTTC
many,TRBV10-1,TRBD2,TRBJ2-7,CASSDRLAGEQYF,TGCGCCAGCAGTGATCGACTAGCGGGGGAGCAGTACTTC
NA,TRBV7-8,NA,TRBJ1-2,CASSLGRRNYGYTF,TGTGCCAGCAGCTTAGGTCGTAGGAACTATGGCTACACCTTC
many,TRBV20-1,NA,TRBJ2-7,CSAREGETGEYF,TGCAGTGCTAGAGAAGGGGAGACAGGAGAGTACTTC
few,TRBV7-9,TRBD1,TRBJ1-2,CASSLPRRTGGLYGYTF,TGTGCCAGCAGCTTACCCAGGCGGACAGGGGGTCTGTATGGCTACACCTTC
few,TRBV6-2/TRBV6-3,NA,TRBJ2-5,CASSSSARGPETQYF,TGTGCCAGCAGTTCTAGCGCCCGAGGGCCAGAGACCCAGTACTTC
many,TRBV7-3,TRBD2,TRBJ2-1,CASSLRGGGSGGSYNEQFF,TGTGCCAGCAGCTTACGGGGTGGGGGTAGCGGGGGTTCCTACAATGAGCAGTTCTTC
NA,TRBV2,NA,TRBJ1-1,CASSELTVPGEAFF,TGTGCCAGCAGTGAACTTACGGTGCCTGGGGAAGCTTTCTTT
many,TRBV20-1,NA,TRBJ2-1,CSARAVYRSSYNEQFF,TGCAGTGCTAGAGCTGTATACAGGAGCTCCTACAATGAGCAGTTCTTC
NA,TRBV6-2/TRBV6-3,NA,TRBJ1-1,CASRHGGGEAFF,TGTGCCAGCCGGCACGGTGGAGGAGAAGCTTTCTTT
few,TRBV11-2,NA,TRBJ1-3,CASSLDEAVLSRNTIYF,TGTGCCAGCAGCTTAGATGAAGCGGTCTTATCACGAAACACCATATATTTT
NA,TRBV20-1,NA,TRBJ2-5,CSARDPGGQETQYF,TGCAGTGCTAGAGACCCAGGGGGGCAAGAGACCCAGTACTTC
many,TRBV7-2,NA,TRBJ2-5,CASSPKTVGATQYF,TGTGCCAGCAGCCCAAAGACAGTGGGGGCGACCCAGTACTTC
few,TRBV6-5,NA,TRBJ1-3,CASRDSYSGNTIYF,TGTGCCAGCAGGGACAGTTACTCTGGAAACACCATATATTTT
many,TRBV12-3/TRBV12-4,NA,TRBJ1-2,CASSLVGEPANYGYTF,TGTGCCAGCAGTTTAGTGGGGGAACCAGCTAACTATGGCTACACCTTC
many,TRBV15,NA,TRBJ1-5,CATSGIQGGYSNQPQHF,TGTGCCACCAGCGGAATACAGGGAGGATATAGCAATCAGCCCCAGCATTTT
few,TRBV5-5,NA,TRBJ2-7,CASSRDSTYEQYF,TGTGCCAGCAGCCGAGACAGTACCTACGAGCAGTACTTC
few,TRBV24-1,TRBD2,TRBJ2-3,CATSGGGAGGIDTQYF,TGTGCCACCAGTGGAGGCGGCGCGGGGGGGATAGATACGCAGTATTTT
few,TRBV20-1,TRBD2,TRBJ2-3,CSAGTSGDTQYF,TGCAGTGCTGGGACTAGCGGGGATACGCAGTATTTT
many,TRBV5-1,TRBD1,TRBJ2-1,CASSLAGQGYNEQFF,TGCGCCAGCAGCTTGGCCGGACAGGGCTACAATGAGCAGTTCTTC
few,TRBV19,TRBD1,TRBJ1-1,CASSSVQGSFSEAFF,TGTGCCAGTAGTTCCGTACAGGGGAGTTTTTCTGAAGCTTTCTTT
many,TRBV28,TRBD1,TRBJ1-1,CASSLPGTGGGTEAFF,TGTGCCAGCAGTCTGCCCGGGACAGGGGGTGGAACTGAAGCTTTCTTT